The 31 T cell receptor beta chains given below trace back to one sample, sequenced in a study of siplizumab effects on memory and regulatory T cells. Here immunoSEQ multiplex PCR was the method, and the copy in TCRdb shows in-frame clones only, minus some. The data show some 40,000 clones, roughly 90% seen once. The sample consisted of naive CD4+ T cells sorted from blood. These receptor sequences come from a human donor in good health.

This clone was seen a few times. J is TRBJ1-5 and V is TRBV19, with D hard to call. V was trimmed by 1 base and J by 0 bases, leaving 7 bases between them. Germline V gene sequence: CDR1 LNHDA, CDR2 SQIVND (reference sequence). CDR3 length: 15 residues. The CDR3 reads CASSIGRISNQPQHF. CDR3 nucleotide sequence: TGTGCCAGTAGTATAGGGCGGATTAGCAATCAGCCCCAGCATTTT.

CDR3 residues: CASTQNTEAFF. The CDR3 coding sequence is TGCGCCAGCACCCAAAACACTGAAGCTTTCTTT. The V call is TRBV5-1, the J call TRBJ1-1, with D unclear. Germline-derived CDR1 and CDR2 are SGHRS and YFSETQ. The CDR3 is made up of 11 amino acids. The V end was cut by 6 bases, the J end by 2 bases, with 5 bases between.

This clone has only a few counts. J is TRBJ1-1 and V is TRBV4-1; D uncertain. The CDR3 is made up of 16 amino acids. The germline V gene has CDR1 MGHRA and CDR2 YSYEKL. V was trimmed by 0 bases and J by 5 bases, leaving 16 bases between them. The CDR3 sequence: CASSQDQAAVGTEAFF. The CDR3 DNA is TGCGCCAGCAGCCAAGATCAAGCAGCCGTCGGAACTGAAGCTTTCTTT.

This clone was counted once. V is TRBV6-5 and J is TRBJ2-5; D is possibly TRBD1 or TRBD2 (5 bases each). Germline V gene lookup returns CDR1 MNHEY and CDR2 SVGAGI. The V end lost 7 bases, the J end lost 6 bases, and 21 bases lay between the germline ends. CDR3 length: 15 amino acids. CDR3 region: CASTLTSGAGKTQYF. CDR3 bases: TGTGCCAGCACCCTTACATCCGGGGCCGGAAAGACCCAGTACTTC.

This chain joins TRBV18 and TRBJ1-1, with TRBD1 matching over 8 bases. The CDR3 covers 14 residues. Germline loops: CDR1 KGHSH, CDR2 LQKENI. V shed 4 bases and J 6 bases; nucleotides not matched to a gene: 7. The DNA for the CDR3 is TGTGCCAGCTCACAGGACAGGGAAGGGGCTGAAGCTTTCTTT. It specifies CASSQDREGAEAFF.

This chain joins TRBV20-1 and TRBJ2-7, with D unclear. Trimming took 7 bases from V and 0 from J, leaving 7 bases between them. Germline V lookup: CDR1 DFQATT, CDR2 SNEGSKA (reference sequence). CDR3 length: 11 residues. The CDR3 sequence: CSVRTSYEQYF. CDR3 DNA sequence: TGCAGTGTAAGGACCTCCTACGAGCAGTACTTC.

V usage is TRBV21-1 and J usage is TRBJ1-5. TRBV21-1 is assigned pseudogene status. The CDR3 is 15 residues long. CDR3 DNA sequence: TGTGCCAGCAGCAAACCGGGACCTAGAAATCAGCCCCAGCATTTT. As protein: CASSKPGPRNQPQHF.

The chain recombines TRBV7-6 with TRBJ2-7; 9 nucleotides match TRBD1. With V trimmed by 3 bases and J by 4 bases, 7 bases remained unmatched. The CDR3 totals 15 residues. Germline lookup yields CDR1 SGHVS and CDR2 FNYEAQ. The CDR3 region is CASSFNPDRGYEQYF. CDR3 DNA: TGTGCCAGCAGCTTTAATCCGGACAGGGGATACGAGCAGTACTTC.

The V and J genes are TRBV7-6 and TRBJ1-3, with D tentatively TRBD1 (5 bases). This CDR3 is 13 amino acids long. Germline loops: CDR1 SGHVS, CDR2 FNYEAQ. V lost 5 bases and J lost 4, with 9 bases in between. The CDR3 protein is CASSPRAGNTIYF. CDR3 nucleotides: TGTGCCAGCAGCCCCAGGGCCGGAAACACCATATATTTT. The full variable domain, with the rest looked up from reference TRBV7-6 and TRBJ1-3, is GAGVSQSPRYKVTKRGQDVALRCDPISGHVSLYWYRQALGQGPEFLTYFNYEAQQDKSGLPNDRFSAERPEGSISTLTIQRTEQRDSAMYRCASSPRAGNTIYFGEGSWLTVV.

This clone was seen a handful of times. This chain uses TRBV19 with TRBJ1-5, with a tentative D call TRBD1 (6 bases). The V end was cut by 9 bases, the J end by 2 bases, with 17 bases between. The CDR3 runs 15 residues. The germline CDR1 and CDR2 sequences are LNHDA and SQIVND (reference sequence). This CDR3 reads CASRIRDIGNQPQHF. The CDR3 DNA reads TGTGCCAGCCGAATCCGGGACATAGGCAATCAGCCCCAGCATTTT.

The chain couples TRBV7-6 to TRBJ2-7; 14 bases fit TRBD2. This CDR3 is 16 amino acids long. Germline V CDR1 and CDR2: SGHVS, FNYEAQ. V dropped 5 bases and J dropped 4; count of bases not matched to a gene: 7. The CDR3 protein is CASSRGTSGGPYEQYF. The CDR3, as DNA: TGTGCCAGCAGCCGTGGGACTAGCGGGGGACCATACGAGCAGTACTTC.

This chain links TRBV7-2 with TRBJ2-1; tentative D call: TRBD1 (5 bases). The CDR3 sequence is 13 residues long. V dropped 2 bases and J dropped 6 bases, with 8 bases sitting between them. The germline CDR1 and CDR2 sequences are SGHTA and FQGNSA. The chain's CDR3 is CASSLFRVNEQFF. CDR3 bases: TGTGCCAGCAGCTTATTCAGGGTCAATGAGCAGTTCTTC.

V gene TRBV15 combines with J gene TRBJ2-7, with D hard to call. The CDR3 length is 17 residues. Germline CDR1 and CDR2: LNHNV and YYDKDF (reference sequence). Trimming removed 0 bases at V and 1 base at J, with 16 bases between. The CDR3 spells CATSRDRTTGWSYEQYF. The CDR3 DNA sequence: TGTGCCACCAGCAGAGATCGGACCACGGGTTGGTCCTACGAGCAGTACTTC.

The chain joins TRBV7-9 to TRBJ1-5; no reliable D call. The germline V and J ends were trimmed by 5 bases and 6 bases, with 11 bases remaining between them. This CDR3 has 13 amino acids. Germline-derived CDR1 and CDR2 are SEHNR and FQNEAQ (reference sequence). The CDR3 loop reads CASSEGAGQPQHF. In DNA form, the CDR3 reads TGTGCCAGCAGCGAAGGAGCCGGTCAGCCCCAGCATTTT.

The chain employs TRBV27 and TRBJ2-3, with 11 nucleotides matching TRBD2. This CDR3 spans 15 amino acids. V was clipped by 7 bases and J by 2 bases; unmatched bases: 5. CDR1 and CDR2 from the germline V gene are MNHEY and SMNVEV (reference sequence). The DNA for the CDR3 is TGTGCCAGCAACCTAGCGGGGGGATACACAGATACGCAGTATTTT. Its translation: CASNLAGGYTDTQYF.

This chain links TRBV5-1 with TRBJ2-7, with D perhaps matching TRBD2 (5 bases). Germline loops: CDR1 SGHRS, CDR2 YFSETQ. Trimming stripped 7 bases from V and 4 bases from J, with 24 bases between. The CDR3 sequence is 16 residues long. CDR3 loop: CASGKAANVLGYEQYF. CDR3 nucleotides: TGCGCCAGCGGTAAAGCGGCGAACGTACTGGGGTACGAGCAGTACTTC.

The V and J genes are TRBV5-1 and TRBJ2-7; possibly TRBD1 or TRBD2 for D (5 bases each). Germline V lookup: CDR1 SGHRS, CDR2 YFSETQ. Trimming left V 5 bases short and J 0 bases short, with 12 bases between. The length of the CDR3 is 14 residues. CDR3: CASSVSGSSYEQYF. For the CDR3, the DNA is TGCGCCAGCAGTGTATCAGGGAGCTCCTACGAGCAGTACTTC.

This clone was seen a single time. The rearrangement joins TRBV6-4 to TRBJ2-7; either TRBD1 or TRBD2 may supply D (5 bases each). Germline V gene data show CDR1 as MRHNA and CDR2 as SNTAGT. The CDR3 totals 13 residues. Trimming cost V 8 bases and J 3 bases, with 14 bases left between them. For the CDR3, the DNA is TGTGCCAGCCCAGGGACGTGGGGCTACGAGCAGTACTTC. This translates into CASPGTWGYEQYF.

This CDR3 reads CASSYRGKGLQQYF. In nucleotides, the CDR3 is TGTGCCAGCAGTTACAGGGGGAAGGGCCTCCAGCAGTACTTC. The rearrangement uses TRBV6-5 and TRBJ2-7, with TRBD1 as a possible D gene (6 bases). Trimming removed 2 bases at V and 8 bases at J, with 16 bases between. In germline, CDR1 is MNHEY, CDR2 SVGAGI. This CDR3 is 14 amino acids long.

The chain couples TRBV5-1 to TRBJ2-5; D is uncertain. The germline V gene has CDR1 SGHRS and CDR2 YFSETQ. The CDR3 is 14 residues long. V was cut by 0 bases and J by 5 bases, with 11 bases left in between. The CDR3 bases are TGCGCCAGCAGCTTGGCGCAAAGTAGGGAGACCCAGTACTTC. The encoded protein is CASSLAQSRETQYF.

The CDR3: CARDSVNTEAFF. In DNA, the CDR3 is TGTGCCAGAGACAGCGTGAACACTGAAGCTTTCTTT. V is TRBV7-9 and J is TRBJ1-1; D is possibly TRBD1 (5 bases). CDR3 length equals 12 residues. The germline V gene encodes CDR1 SEHNR and CDR2 FQNEAQ (reference sequence). V was clipped by 9 bases and J by 0 bases, with 8 bases between them.

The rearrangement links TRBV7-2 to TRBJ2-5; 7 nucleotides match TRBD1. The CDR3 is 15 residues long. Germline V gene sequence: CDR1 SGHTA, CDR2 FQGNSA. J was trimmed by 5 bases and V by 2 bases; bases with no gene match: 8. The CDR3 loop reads CASSLNRGGPETQYF. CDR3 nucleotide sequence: TGTGCCAGCAGCTTAAACCGAGGGGGCCCGGAGACCCAGTACTTC.

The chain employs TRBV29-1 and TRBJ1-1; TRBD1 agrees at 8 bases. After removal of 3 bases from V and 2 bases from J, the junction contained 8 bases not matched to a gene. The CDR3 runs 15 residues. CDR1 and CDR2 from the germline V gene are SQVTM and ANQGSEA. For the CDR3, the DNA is TGCAGCGTTGACTCACTGGGACAGGCAAACACTGAAGCTTTCTTT. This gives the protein CSVDSLGQANTEAFF. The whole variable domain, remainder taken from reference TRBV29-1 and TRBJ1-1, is SAVISQKPSRDICQRGTSLTIQCQVDSQVTMMFWYRQQPGQSLTLIATANQGSEATYESGFVIDKFPISRPNLTFSTLTVSNMSPEDSSIYLCSVDSLGQANTEAFFGQGTRLTVV.

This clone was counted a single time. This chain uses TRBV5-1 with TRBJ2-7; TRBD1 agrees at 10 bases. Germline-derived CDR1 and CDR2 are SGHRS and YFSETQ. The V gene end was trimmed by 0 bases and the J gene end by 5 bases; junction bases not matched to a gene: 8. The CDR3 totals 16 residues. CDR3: CASSLVGGQGTHEQYF. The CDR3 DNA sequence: TGCGCCAGCAGCTTGGTGGGGGGACAGGGGACCCACGAGCAGTACTTC.

The CDR3 region is CASSQPGTTNEKLFF. The CDR3 region has the DNA TGTGCCAGCAGTCAACCCGGGACAACTAATGAAAAACTGTTTTTT. V and J are TRBV25-1 and TRBJ1-4, with D unclear. From germline, CDR1 is MGHDK and CDR2 SYGVNS. CDR3 size: 15 residues. V lost 5 bases and J 0 bases, leaving 10 bases between the germline ends. Based on the CDR3 plus reference TRBV25-1 and TRBJ1-4, the full variable domain is EADIYQTPRYLVIGTGKKITLECSQTMGHDKMYWYQQDPGMELHLIHYSYGVNSTEKGDLSSESTVSRIRTEHFPLTLESARPSHTSQYLCASSQPGTTNEKLFFGSGTQLSVL.

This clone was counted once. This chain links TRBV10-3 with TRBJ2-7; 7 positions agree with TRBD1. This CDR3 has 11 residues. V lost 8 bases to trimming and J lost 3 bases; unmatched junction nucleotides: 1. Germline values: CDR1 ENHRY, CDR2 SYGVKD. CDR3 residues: CAIGTDYEQYF. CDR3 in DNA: TGTGCCATCGGGACAGACTACGAGCAGTACTTC.

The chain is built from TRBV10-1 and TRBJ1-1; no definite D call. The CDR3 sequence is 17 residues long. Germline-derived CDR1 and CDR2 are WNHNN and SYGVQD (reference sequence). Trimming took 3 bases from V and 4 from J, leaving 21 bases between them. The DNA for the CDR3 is TGCGCCAGCAGTGACCGCGTAGGGTGGGTTGACGGCACTGAAGCTTTCTTT. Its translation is CASSDRVGWVDGTEAFF.

CDR3 DNA sequence: TGTGCCGGAAACCCGGGACAGCCGGGGGATACGCAGTATTTT. It encodes CAGNPGQPGDTQYF. This chain links TRBV2 with TRBJ2-3, with TRBD1 matching 7 bases. The CDR3 runs 14 residues. Germline values: CDR1 SNHLY, CDR2 FYNNEI. V was clipped by 11 bases and J by 6 bases; unmatched bases: 14.

CDR3 sequence: CASSYSGVTEAFF. The CDR3 DNA reads TGTGCCAGCAGTTACTCGGGGGTCACTGAAGCTTTCTTT. V is TRBV6-5 and J is TRBJ1-1, with D possibly matching TRBD1 (5 bases). Germline-derived CDR1 and CDR2 are MNHEY and SVGAGI. The V end lost 0 bases, the J end lost 4 bases, and 6 bases lay between the germline ends. There are 13 residues in the CDR3.

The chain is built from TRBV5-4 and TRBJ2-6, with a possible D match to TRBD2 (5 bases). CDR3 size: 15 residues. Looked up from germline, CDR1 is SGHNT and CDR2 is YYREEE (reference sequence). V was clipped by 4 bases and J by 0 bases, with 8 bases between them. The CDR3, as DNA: TGTGCCAGCAGCGCGGGCTACTCTGGGGCCAACGTCCTGACTTTC. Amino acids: CASSAGYSGANVLTF.

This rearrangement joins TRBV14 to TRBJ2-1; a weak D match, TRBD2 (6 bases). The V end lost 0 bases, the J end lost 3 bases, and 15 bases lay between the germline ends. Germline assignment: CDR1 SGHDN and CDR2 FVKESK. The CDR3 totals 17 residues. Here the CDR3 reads CASSQDWGEKGYNEQFF. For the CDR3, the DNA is TGTGCCAGCAGCCAAGATTGGGGGGAGAAGGGCTACAATGAGCAGTTCTTC.